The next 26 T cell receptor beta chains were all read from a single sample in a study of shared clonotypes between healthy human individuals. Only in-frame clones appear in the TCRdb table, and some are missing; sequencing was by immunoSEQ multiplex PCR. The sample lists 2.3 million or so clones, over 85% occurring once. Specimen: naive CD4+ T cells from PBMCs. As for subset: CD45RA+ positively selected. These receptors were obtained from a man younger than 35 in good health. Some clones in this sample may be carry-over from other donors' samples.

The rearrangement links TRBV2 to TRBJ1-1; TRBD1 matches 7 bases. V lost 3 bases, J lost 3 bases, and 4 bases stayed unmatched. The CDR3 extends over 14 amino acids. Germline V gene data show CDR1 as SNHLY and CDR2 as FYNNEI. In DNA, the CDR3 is TGTGCCAGCAGTGATGAGGGGGCGCACACTGAAGCTTTCTTT. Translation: CASSDEGAHTEAFF.

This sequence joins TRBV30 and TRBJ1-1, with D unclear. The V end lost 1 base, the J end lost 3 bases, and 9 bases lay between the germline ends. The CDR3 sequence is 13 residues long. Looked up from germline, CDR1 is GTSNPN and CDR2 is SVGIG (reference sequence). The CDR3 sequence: CAWSDGGHTEAFF. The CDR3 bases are TGTGCCTGGAGTGACGGCGGGCACACTGAAGCTTTCTTT.

The CDR3 nucleotides are TGTGCCTACGAACAAGGCACGGATGGCTACACCTTC. Residues: CAYEQGTDGYTF. The chain couples TRBV30 to TRBJ1-2; D gene unclear. V gave up 7 bases and J gave up 6 bases, with 15 bases separating them. The length of the CDR3 is 12 residues. Per germline, CDR1 GTSNPN and CDR2 SVGIG (reference sequence). Full variable domain (remainder filled in from reference TRBV30 and TRBJ1-2): SQTIHQWPATLVQPVGSPLSLECTVEGTSNPNLYWYRQAAGRGLQLLFYSVGIGQISSEVPQNLSASRPQDRQFILSSKKLLLSDSGFYLCAYEQGTDGYTFGSGTRLTVV.

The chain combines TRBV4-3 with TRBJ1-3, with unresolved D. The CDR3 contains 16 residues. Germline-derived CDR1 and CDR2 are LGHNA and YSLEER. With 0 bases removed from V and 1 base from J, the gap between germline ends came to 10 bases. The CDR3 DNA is TGCGCCAGCAGCCAAGATACGCCAGGATCTGGAAACACCATATATTTT. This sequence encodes CASSQDTPGSGNTIYF.

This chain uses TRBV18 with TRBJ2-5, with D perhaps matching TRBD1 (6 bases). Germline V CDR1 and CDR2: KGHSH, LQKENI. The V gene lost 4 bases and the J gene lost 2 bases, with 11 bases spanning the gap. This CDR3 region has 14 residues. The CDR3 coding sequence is TGTGCCAGCTCACAGGACAGTTGGCAAGAGACCCAGTACTTC. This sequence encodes CASSQDSWQETQYF.

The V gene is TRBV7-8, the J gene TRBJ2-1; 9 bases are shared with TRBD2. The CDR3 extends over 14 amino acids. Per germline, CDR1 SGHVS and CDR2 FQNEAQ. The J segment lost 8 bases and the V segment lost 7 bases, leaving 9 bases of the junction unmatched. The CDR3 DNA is TGTGCCAGCAACGAGCGGGAGGATTGGTATGAGCAGTTCTTC. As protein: CASNEREDWYEQFF.

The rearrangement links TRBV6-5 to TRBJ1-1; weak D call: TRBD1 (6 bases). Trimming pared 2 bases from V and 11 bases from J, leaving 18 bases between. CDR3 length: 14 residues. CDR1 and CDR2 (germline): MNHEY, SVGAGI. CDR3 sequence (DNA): TGTGCCAGCAGTTACGGGGGAATGCGGGGGCCCGCTTTCTTT. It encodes CASSYGGMRGPAFF.

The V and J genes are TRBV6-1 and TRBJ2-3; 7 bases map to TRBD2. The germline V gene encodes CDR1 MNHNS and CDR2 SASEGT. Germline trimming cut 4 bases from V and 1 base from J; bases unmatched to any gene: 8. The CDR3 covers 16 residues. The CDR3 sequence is CASSASTSPRTDTQYF. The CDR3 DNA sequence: TGTGCCAGCAGTGCCTCGACTAGCCCCCGCACAGATACGCAGTATTTT.

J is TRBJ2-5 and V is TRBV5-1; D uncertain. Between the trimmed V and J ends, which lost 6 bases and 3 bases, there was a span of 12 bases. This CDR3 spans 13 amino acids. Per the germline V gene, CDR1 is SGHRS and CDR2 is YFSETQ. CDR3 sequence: CASTWGYEETQYF. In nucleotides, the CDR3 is TGCGCCAGCACCTGGGGTTACGAAGAGACCCAGTACTTC. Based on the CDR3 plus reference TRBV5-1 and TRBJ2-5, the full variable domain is KAGVTQTPRYLIKTRGQQVTLSCSPISGHRSVSWYQQTPGQGLQFLFEYFSETQRNKGNFPGRFSGRQFSNSRSEMNVSTLELGDSALYLCASTWGYEETQYFGPGTRLLVL.

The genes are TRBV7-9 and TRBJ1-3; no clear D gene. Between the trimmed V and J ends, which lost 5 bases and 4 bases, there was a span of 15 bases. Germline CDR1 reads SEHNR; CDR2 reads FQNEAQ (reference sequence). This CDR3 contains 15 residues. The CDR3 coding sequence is TGTGCCAGCAGCCTTACAAGAGATCCGGGAAACACCATATATTTT. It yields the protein CASSLTRDPGNTIYF.

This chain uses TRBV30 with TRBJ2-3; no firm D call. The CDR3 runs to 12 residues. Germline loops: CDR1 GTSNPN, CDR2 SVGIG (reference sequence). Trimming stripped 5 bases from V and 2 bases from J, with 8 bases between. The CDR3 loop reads CAWLGFTDTQYF. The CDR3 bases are TGTGCCTGGCTCGGGTTCACAGATACGCAGTATTTT.

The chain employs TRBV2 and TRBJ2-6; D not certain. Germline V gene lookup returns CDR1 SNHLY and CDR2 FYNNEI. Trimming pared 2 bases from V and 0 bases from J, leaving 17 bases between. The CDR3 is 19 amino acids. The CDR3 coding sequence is TGTGCCAGCAGTGAACGATGGGTCAGAACCTTCTCTGGGGCCAACGTCCTGACTTTC. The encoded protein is CASSERWVRTFSGANVLTF.

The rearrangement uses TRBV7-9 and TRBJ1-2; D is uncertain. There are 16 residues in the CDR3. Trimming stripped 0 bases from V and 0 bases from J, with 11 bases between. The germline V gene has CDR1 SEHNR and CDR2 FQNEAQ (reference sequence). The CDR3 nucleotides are TGTGCCAGCAGCTTAGCCCCAGCCGGGGCTAACTATGGCTACACCTTC. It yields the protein CASSLAPAGANYGYTF. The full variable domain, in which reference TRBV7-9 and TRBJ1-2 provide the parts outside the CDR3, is DTGVSQNPRHKITKRGQNVTFRCDPISEHNRLYWYRQTLGQGPEFLTYFQNEAQLEKSRLLSDRFSAERPKGSFSTLEIQRTEQGDSAMYLCASSLAPAGANYGYTFGSGTRLTVV.

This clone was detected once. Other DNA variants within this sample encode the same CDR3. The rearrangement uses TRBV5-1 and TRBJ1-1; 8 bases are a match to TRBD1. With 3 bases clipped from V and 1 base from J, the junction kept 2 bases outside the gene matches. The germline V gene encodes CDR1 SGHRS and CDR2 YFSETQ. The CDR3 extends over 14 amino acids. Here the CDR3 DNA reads TGCGCCAGCAGCTCAGGACAGGGGAACACTGAAGCTTTCTTT. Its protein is CASSSGQGNTEAFF.

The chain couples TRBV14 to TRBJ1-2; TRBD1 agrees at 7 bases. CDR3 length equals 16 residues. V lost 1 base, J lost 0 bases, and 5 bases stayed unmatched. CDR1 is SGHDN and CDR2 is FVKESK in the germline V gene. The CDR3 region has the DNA TGTGCCAGCAGCCAAGGTGGCCAGGGGGCTAACTATGGCTACACCTTC. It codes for CASSQGGQGANYGYTF.

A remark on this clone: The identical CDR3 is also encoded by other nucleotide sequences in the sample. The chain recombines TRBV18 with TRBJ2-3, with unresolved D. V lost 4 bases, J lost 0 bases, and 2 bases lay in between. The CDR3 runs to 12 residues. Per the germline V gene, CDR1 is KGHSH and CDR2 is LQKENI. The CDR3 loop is CASSRSTDTQYF. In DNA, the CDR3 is TGTGCCAGCTCACGCAGCACAGATACGCAGTATTTT.

CDR3 DNA: TGTGCCAGCAGCTCATCCCCGACGGGAGAAGGGAACACCATATATTTT. Protein sequence: CASSSSPTGEGNTIYF. The chain links TRBV7-2 to TRBJ1-3; D remains ambiguous. CDR1 is SGHTA and CDR2 is FQGNSA in the germline V gene. This CDR3 comprises 16 residues. Trimming removed 4 bases at V and 7 bases at J, with 20 bases between. The whole variable domain, filled in from reference TRBV7-2 and TRBJ1-3, reads GAGVSQSPSNKVTEKGKDVELRCDPISGHTALYWYRQSLGQGLEFLIYFQGNSAPDKSGLPSDRFSAERTGGSVSTLTIQRTQQEDSAVYLCASSSSPTGEGNTIYFGEGSWLTVV.

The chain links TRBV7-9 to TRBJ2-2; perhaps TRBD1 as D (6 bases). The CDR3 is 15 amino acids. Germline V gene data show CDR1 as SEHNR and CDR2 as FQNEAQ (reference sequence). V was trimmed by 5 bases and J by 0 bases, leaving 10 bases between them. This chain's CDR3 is CASSPDRTNTGELFF. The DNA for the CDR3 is TGTGCCAGCAGCCCCGACAGGACGAACACCGGGGAGCTGTTTTTT.

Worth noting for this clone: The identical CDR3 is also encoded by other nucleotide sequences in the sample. CDR3 nucleotide sequence: TGTGCCAGCAGCCCAGGGCGGAACACTGAAGCTTTCTTT. This sequence encodes CASSPGRNTEAFF. This chain links TRBV7-2 with TRBJ1-1, with a weak D call TRBD1 (5 bases). Germline CDR1 SGHTA, CDR2 FQGNSA. This CDR3 is 13 amino acids long. Deletions cut 5 bases from V and 1 base from J, with 8 bases between.

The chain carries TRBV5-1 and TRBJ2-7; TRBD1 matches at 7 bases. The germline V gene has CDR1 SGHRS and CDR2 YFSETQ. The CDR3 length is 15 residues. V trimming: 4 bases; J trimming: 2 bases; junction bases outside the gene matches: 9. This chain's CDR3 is CASSIETGTTYEQYF. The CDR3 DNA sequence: TGCGCCAGCAGCATAGAGACAGGGACGACCTACGAGCAGTACTTC.

The CDR3 spells CASSSGLANTDTQYF. The CDR3 DNA sequence: TGCGCCAGCAGCTCCGGACTAGCGAATACAGATACGCAGTATTTT. The chain links TRBV5-1 to TRBJ2-3, with TRBD2 identical over 9 bases. V lost 3 bases to trimming and J lost 3 bases; unmatched junction nucleotides: 5. Per germline, CDR1 SGHRS and CDR2 YFSETQ. The length of the CDR3 is 15 residues.

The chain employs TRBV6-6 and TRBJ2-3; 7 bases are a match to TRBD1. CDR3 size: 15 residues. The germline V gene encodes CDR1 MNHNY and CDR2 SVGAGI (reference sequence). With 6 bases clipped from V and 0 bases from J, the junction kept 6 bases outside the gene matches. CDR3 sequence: CASSPTGLSTDTQYF. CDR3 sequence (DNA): TGTGCCAGCAGCCCGACAGGGCTGAGCACAGATACGCAGTATTTT.

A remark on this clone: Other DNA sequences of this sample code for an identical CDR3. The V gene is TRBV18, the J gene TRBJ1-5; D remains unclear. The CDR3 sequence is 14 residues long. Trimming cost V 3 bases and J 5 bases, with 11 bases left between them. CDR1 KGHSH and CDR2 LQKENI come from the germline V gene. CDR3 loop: CASSPGGWDQPQHF. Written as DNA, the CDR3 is TGTGCCAGCTCACCTGGAGGTTGGGATCAGCCCCAGCATTTT.

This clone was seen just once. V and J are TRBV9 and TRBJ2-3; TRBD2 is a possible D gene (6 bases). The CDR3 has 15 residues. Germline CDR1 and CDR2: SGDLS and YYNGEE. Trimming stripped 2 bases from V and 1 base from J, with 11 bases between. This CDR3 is CASSVGIAGTDTQYF. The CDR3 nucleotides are TGTGCCAGCAGCGTCGGGATAGCGGGCACAGATACGCAGTATTTT.

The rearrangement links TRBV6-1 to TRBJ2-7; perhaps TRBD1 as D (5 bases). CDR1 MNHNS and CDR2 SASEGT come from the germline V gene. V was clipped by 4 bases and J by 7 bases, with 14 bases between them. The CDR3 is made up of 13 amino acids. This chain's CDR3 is CASSGGGIGEQYF. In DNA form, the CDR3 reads TGTGCCAGCAGTGGGGGCGGCATAGGGGAGCAGTACTTC.

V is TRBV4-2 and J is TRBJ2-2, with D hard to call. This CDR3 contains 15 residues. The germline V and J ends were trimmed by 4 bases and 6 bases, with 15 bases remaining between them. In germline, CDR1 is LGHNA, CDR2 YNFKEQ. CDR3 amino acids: CASSPYPSLPGELFF. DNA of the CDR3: TGTGCCAGCAGCCCGTACCCTAGTCTCCCCGGGGAGCTGTTTTTT.